The rows below give T cell receptor beta chains drawn from one sample of a study of Graves' ophthalmopathy and Graves' hyperthyroidism. TCRdb itself ran the multiplex PCR reads through MiXCR, one entry per CDR3 protein. Of about 660,000 distinct CDR3 sequences in the sample, over 40% were seen once. The source material was peripheral blood. These receptors originate from an adult man with Graves' ophthalmopathy. CDR3s include the opening cysteine and the closing phenylalanine or tryptophan. Fields, in order: CDR3 length, V gene, J gene, D gene, clone size, CDR3 DNA, CDR3 protein. A D gene is named only where the DNA matches it firmly. Clone sizes are given selectively: once, few, many, or a class where the clone is expanded.

>14|TRBV10-3|TRBJ1-2|NA|many
TGTGCCACCACCGAACAACTCGCTGCCCACGGCTACACCTTC
CATTEQLAAHGYTF
>19|TRBV29-1|TRBJ2-7|TRBD1|many
TGCAGCGTTGTCCATTGGACAGGGGGAATAGGGCAGGAGGTCTACGAGCAGTACTTC
CSVVHWTGGIGQEVYEQYF
>15|TRBV24-1|TRBJ2-5|TRBD1|once
TGTGCCACCAGTGATGGACAGGGGGCGCGCGAGACCCAGTACTTC
CATSDGQGARETQYF
>14|TRBV6-1|TRBJ2-7|TRBD1|few
TGTGCCAGCACTCGTCAGGGGGCGGCCTACGAGCAGTACTTC
CASTRQGAAYEQYF
>15|TRBV11-3|TRBJ2-7|NA|many
TGTGCCAGCAGTTCCTACAAGTGGAGCTCCTACGAGCAGTACTTC
CASSSYKWSSYEQYF
>14|TRBV29-1|TRBJ1-2|TRBD1|many
TGCAGCGTTGAATTGGACAGGGGAGGCTATGGCTACACCTTC
CSVELDRGGYGYTF
>13|TRBV20-1|TRBJ1-1|NA|few
TGCAGTGCCCGGGGGGGGTGGGGGACTGAAGCTTTCTTT
CSARGGWGTEAFF
>14|TRBV29-1|TRBJ1-2|TRBD1|once
TGCAGCGTTGAACGGACAGGGGGCGCCGATGGCTACACCTTC
CSVERTGGADGYTF
>14|TRBV2|TRBJ2-2|NA|NA
TGTGCCAGCGGTGGGCTGGGGGGCACCGGGGAGCTGTTTTTT
CASGGLGGTGELFF
>14|TRBV6-5|TRBJ1-6|NA|many
TGTGCCAGCAGTAAGAGCGGGGGAAATTCACCCCTCCACTTT
CASSKSGGNSPLHF
>15|TRBV19|TRBJ1-5|NA|few
TGTGCCAGTACGCGACAGAAGGGACCGAATCAGCCCCAGCATTTT
CASTRQKGPNQPQHF
>12|TRBV7-2|TRBJ2-7|NA|NA
TGTGCCAGTCTTCCTCAGGGGAGCGAGCAGTACTTC
CASLPQGSEQYF
>14|TRBV7-4|TRBJ2-1|NA|NA
TGTGCCAGCAGCTTATGGGGAGACAACAATGAGCAGTTCTTC
CASSLWGDNNEQFF
>11|TRBV6-1|TRBJ2-7|NA|NA
TGTGCCAGCATGACAGCGGCCGAGCAGTACTTC
CASMTAAEQYF
>18|TRBV9|TRBJ2-5|TRBD2|NA
TGTGCCAGCAGCCAAGATCTGTCGACTAGCGGGGGGACGAAGACCCAGTACTTC
CASSQDLSTSGGTKTQYF
>14|TRBV4-1|TRBJ1-5|TRBD1|many
TGCGCCAGCAGCCAAGGCAGGGGGGATCAGCCCCAGCATTTT
CASSQGRGDQPQHF
>14|TRBV24-1|TRBJ1-2|TRBD1|NA
TGTGCCACCAGCGTCGCCGGGACAGTGCTTGGCTACACCTTC
CATSVAGTVLGYTF
>13|TRBV11-2|TRBJ1-1|NA|few
TGTGCCAGCAGCTTAATCCTCGCCGGTGAAGCTTTCTTT
CASSLILAGEAFF